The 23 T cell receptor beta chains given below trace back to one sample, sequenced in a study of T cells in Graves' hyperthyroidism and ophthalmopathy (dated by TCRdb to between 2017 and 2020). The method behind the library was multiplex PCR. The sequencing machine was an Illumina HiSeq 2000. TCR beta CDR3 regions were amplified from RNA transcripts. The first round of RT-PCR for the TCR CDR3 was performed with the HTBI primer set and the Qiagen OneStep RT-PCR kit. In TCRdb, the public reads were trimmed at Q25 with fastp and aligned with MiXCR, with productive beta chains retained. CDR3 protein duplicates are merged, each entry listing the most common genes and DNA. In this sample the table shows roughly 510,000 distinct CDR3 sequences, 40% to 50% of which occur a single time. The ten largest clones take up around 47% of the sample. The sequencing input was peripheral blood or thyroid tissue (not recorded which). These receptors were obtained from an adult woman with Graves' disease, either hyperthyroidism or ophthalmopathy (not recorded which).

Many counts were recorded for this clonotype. CDR3 sequence: CATSRDLTTGSYNQPQHF. The DNA of the CDR3 is TGTGCCACCAGCAGGGACCTAACTACAGGGTCGTACAATCAGCCCCAGCATTTT. The V and J genes are TRBV15 and TRBJ1-5, with D perhaps matching TRBD1 (6 bases). Trimming left V 3 bases short and J 3 bases short, with 21 bases between. This CDR3 is built from 18 residues. Per germline, CDR1 LNHNV and CDR2 YYDKDF (reference sequence). The entire variable domain, with the rest obtained from reference TRBV15 and TRBJ1-5, is as follows: DAMVIQNPRYQVTQFGKPVTLSCSQTLNHNVMYWYQQKSSQAPKLLFHYYDKDFNNEADTPDNFQSRRPNTSFCFLDIRSPGLGDTAMYLCATSRDLTTGSYNQPQHFGDGTRLSIL.

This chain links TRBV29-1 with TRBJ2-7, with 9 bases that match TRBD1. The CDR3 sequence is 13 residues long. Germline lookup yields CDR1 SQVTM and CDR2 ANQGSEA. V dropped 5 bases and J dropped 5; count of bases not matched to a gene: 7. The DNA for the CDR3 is TGCAGCGTTCCTGGGGACAGGGTTAACGAGCAGTACTTC. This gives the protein CSVPGDRVNEQYF.

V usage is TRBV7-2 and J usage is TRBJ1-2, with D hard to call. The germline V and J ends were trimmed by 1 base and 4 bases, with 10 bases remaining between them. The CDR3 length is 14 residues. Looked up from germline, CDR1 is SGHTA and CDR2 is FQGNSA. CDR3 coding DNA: TGTGCCAGCAGCTTAGTAACAACCGGCTATGGCTACACCTTC. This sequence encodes CASSLVTTGYGYTF. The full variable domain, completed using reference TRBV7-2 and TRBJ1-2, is GAGVSQSPSNKVTEKGKDVELRCDPISGHTALYWYRQSLGQGLEFLIYFQGNSAPDKSGLPSDRFSAERTGGSVSTLTIQRTQQEDSAVYLCASSLVTTGYGYTFGSGTRLTVV.

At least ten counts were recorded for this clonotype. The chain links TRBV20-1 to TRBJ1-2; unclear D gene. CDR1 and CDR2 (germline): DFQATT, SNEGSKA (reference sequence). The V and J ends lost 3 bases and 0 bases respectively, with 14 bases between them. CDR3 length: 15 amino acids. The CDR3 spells CSARHVSRTNYGYTF. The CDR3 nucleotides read TGCAGTGCTAGGCATGTCAGCCGTACTAACTATGGCTACACCTTC.

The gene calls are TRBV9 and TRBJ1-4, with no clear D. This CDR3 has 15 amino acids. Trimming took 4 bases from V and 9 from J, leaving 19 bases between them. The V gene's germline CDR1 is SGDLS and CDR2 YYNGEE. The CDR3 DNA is TGTGCCAGCAGCCCCCGCGAGGGAGCACCGAAAAAACTGTTTTTT. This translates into CASSPREGAPKKLFF.

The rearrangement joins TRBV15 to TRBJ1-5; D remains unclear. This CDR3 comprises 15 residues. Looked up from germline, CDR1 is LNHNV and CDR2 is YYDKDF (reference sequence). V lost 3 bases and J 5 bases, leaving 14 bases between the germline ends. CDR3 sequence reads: CATSSFGGLDQPQHF. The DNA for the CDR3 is TGTGCCACCAGCAGTTTCGGAGGTTTAGATCAGCCCCAGCATTTT.

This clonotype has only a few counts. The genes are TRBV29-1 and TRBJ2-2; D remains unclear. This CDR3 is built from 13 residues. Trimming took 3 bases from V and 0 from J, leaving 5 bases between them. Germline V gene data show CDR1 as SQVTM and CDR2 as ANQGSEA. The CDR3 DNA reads TGCAGCGTTGACCCCTCGAACACCGGGGAGCTGTTTTTT. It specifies CSVDPSNTGELFF.

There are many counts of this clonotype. The CDR3 protein is CASSLMGAGDGYTF. CDR3 DNA sequence: TGTGCCAGCAGCTTAATGGGGGCAGGGGATGGCTACACCTTC. The chain recombines TRBV7-9 with TRBJ1-2; D is possibly TRBD1 (6 bases). Trimming cost V 2 bases and J 6 bases, with 13 bases left between them. This CDR3 spans 14 amino acids. From germline, CDR1 is SEHNR and CDR2 FQNEAQ (reference sequence). Complete variable domain (other parts from reference TRBV7-9 and TRBJ1-2): DTGVSQNPRHKITKRGQNVTFRCDPISEHNRLYWYRQTLGQGPEFLTYFQNEAQLEKSRLLSDRFSAERPKGSFSTLEIQRTEQGDSAMYLCASSLMGAGDGYTFGSGTRLTVV.

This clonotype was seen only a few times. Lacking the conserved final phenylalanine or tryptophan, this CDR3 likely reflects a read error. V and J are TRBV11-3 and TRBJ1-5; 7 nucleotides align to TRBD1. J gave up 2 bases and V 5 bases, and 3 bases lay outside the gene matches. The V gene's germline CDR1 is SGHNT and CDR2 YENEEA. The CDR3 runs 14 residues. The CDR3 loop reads CASSPQGGNQPQHG. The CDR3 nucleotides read TGTGCCAGCAGCCCGCAGGGGGGCAATCAGCCCCAGCATGGT.

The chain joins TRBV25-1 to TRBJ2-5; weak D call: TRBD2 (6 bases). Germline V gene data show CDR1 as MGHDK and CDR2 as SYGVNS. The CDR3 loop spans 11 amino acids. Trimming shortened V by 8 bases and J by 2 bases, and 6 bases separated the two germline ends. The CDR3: CASAGQETQYF. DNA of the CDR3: TGTGCCAGCGCGGGGCAAGAGACCCAGTACTTC.

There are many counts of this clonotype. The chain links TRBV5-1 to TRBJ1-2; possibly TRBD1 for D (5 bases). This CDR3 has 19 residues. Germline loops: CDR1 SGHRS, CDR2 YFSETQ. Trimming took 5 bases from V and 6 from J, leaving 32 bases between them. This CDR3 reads CASRKGHRGWSDSIDGYTF. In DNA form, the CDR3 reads TGCGCCAGCAGAAAGGGTCATCGGGGCTGGTCAGATTCTATCGATGGCTACACCTTC.

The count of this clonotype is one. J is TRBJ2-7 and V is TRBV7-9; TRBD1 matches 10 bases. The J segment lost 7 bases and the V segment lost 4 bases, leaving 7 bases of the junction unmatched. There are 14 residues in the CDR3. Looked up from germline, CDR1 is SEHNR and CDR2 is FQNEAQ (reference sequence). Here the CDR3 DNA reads TGTGCCAGCAGCTCCCCGGACAGGGGGTGGGAGCAGTACTTC. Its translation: CASSSPDRGWEQYF.

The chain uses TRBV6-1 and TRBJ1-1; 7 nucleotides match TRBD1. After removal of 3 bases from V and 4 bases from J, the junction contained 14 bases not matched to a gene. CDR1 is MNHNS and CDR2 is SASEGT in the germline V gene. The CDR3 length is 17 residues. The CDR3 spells CASSDSETGFTSTEAFF. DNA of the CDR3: TGTGCCAGCAGTGATTCGGAGACAGGGTTTACCTCCACTGAAGCTTTCTTT.

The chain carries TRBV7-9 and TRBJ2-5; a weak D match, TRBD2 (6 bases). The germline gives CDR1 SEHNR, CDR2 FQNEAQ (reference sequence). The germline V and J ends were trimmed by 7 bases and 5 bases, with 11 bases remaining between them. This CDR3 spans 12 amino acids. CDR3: CASMGGRETQYF. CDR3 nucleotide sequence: TGTGCCAGCATGGGAGGTCGGGAGACCCAGTACTTC.

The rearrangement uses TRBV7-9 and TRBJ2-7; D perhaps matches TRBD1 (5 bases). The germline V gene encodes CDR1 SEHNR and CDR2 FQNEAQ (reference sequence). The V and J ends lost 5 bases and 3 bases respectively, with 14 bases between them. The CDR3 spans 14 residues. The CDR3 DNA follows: TGTGCCAGCAGCGAGACAGAGAGATTCTACGAGCAGTACTTC. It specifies CASSETERFYEQYF.

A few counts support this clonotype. The CDR3 DNA reads TGTGCCAGCAGTTATCATCGGCAAAAGCAGCGGGCGCCAGCCTACGAGCAGTACTTC. This codes for CASSYHRQKQRAPAYEQYF. The J gene is TRBJ2-7, the V gene TRBV6-6; perhaps TRBD2 as D (6 bases). Between the trimmed V and J ends, which lost 3 bases and 2 bases, there was a span of 26 bases. Germline CDR1 reads MNHNY; CDR2 reads SVGAGI (reference sequence). This CDR3 region has 19 residues.

DNA of the CDR3: TGTGCCACCCGGACGGAATCCTACGAGCAGTACTTC. This codes for CATRTESYEQYF. V usage is TRBV10-3 and J usage is TRBJ2-7; D call uncertain. Trimming shortened V by 10 bases and J by 1 base, and 11 bases separated the two germline ends. Germline V lookup: CDR1 ENHRY, CDR2 SYGVKD. CDR3 size: 12 residues.

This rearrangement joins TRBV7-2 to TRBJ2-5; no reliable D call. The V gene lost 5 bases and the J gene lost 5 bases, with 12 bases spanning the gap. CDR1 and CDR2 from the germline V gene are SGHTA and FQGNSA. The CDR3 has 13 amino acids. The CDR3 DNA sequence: TGTGCCAGCAGCCCCCAGCCCTGGGAGACCCAGTACTTC. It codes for CASSPQPWETQYF.

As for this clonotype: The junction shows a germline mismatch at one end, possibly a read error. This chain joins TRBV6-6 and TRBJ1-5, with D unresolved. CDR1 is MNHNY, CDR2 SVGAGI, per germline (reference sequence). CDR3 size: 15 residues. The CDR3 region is CASQLGGNSNQPQHF. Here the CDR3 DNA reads TGTGCCAGTCAGCTTGGTGGGAATAGCAACCAGCCCCAGCATTTT.

CDR3 residues: CASSSQGAATNEKLFF. The CDR3 DNA sequence: TGTGCCAGCAGCTCACAGGGGGCGGCAACTAATGAAAAACTGTTTTTT. The genes are TRBV7-8 and TRBJ1-4, with 9 bases lining up with TRBD1. V shed 4 bases, J shed 0 bases, and the junction held 3 bases outside the gene matches. Germline V lookup: CDR1 SGHVS, CDR2 FQNEAQ. This CDR3 spans 16 amino acids.

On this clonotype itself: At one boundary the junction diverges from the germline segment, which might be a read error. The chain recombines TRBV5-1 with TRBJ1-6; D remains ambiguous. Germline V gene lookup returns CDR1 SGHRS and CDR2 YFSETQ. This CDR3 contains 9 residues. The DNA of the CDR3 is TGCGCCAGCAGCTTTAGCGGGAGCTTT. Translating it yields CASSFSGSF.

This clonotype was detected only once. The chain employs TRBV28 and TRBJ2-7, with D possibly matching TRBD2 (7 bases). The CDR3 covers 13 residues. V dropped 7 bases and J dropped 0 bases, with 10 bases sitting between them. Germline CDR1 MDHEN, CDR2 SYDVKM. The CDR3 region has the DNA TGTGCCAGCATGGGAGGGGGCTCCTACGAGCAGTACTTC. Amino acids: CASMGGGSYEQYF. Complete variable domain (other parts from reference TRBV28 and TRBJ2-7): DVKVTQSSRYLVKRTGEKVFLECVQDMDHENMFWYRQDPGLGLRLIYFSYDVKMKEKGDIPEGYSVSREKKERFSLILESASTNQTSMYLCASMGGGSYEQYFGPGTRLTVT.

Written as DNA, the CDR3 is TGCAGTGCTAGACTCGGGACAGGGTACGAAAAACTGTTTTTT. Amino acids: CSARLGTGYEKLFF. The chain combines TRBV20-1 with TRBJ1-4; 9 nucleotides match TRBD1. Germline V gene data show CDR1 as DFQATT and CDR2 as SNEGSKA (reference sequence). The CDR3 has 14 residues. V gave up 2 bases and J gave up 8 bases; unmatched junction bases: 6.